This T cell receptor beta chain was identified in a study of breast tumors, draining lymph nodes, adjacent tissues (dated by TCRdb to about 2016). Concerning the study at large: In breast cancer patients, the study compared the TCR beta repertoires of tumor, adjacent nontumor tissue and axillary lymph nodes. In human breast cancer, the study set out to assess how tumor, surrounding tissue and draining lymph node repertoires relate to one another and whether T cells might be exchanged between them.

This sample was sequenced with an Illumina HiSeq 2000. TCR beta chain libraries were generated by multiplex PCR amplification. The amplified TCR beta chain products were analyzed by high-throughput sequencing. Starting from the raw public reads, TCRdb applied fastp trimming at Q25, assembled clones with MiXCR and retained in-frame beta chains. A single entry per CDR3 protein holds the most common genes and DNA from its merged rows. The sample table lists around 140,000 distinct CDR3 sequences, about a fifth of them with a count of one. Roughly 2.5% of the sample belongs to the ten largest clones. Sequences SGHRS (CDR1) and YFSETQ (CDR2) are obtained from the germline V gene. Including the terminal cysteine and phenylalanine, the CDR3 comprises 14 residues. CDR3 DNA is the only sequence kept; it has 42 bases, read in frame from the first base. About this clonotype: It lacks a known antigen. This clone may be a read error of a much larger clone one base away.

Lymph node samples came from the axillary draining lymph nodes of breast cancer patients. Broad study findings and their caveats: T-cell repertoire diversity in tumors was found to be lower than in lymph nodes but higher than in nontumor tissue, and preferential V and J gene usage was observed. The conclusion that tumor T cells originate in lymph nodes was framed as consistent with a hypothesis rather than directly demonstrated. Tumor and nontumor tissue repertoires were significantly more similar in luminal-like than in basal-like breast cancer. The data were considered consistent with the idea that most tumor T cells come from the lymph node and then expand in tumor tissue.

The source of this sequence is a female donor with breast cancer. Some clones in this sample may be carry-over from other donors' samples. The sample was axillary lymph node tissue. The rearrangement joined TRBV5-1 to TRBJ2-5; 7 central nucleotides agree with TRBD1. The nucleotide sequence is TGCGCCAGCAACTTGGAAGGGGGCGCGGAGACCCAGTACTTC. It specifies CASNLEGGAETQYF.